This TCR beta chain was observed in a study of blood T cell repertoires in COVID-19. Overall study: From the United States, Italy and Spain came samples of acute and convalescent COVID-19. Sample material is recorded as cDNA or gDNA derived from T cells, B-cell-depleted T cells, or PBMCs.

This CDR3 has 15 residues. The trim removed 0 bases at V and 6 bases at J, leaving 7 bases unmatched. Per germline, CDR1 SGDLS and CDR2 YYNGEE. Authors' analysis steps: Reference gene primer amplification gave estimated nucleated cell counts. Profiled with immunoSEQ multiplex PCR; TCRdb holds only in-frame clones, not every one. That table is the source of V, J and clone size, and D and trimming were worked out from the DNA. The sample holds around 100,000 clones, about 90% seen once. This chain connects TRBV9 to TRBJ1-2; 8 positions match TRBD1. The source is a human donor in a cohort sampled during active COVID-19. Sequencing was carried out using peripheral blood. CDR3 region: CASSVVPGGAHGYTF. The CDR3 DNA reads TGTGCCAGCAGCGTAGTTCCAGGGGGCGCCCATGGCTACACCTTC.